A single sample is the source of the 2 T cell receptor beta chains below, sequenced in a study of OX40 agonist ivuxolimab in advanced cancers. Library prep was done by the immunoSEQ multiplex PCR assay. In its TCRdb copy, this immuneACCESS table keeps in-frame sequences only and misses some clones. Where compared with another copy, unresolved V genes explain less than half of these, and the others have no known cause. This sample gives under 95,000 clones in total; roughly 87% of them show up just once. Clones ranked in the top ten supply 0.15% to 0.2% of the sample. Specimen: CD4+ or CD8+ T cells sorted from blood, collected in a trial of the OX40 agonist ivuxolimab. The source is an adult with an advanced solid tumor such as melanoma, head and neck, liver or kidney cancer.

The gene calls are TRBV5-1 and TRBJ2-7; 8 bases map to TRBD1. Per germline, CDR1 SGHRS and CDR2 YFSETQ. The CDR3 spans 15 residues. The V and J ends lost 3 bases and 2 bases, in that order; junction bases with no gene match: 7. The CDR3 coding sequence is TGCGCCAGCAGCTCCCGGGACAGGTCCACCTACGAGCAGTACTTC. Residues: CASSSRDRSTYEQYF. Together with reference TRBV5-1 and TRBJ2-7, the CDR3 gives the full variable domain: KAGVTQTPRYLIKTRGQQVTLSCSPISGHRSVSWYQQTPGQGLQFLFEYFSETQRNKGNFPGRFSGRQFSNSRSEMNVSTLELGDSALYLCASSSRDRSTYEQYFGPGTRLTVT.

The chain recombines TRBV27 with TRBJ2-1; tentatively, D is TRBD1 or TRBD2 (5 bases each). Germline V CDR1 and CDR2: MNHEY, SMNVEV (reference sequence). This CDR3 has 13 amino acids. Trimming shortened V by 5 bases and J by 8 bases, and 13 bases separated the two germline ends. The CDR3 bases are TGTGCCAGCAGTCCAGGGACGAGCCATGAGCAGTTCTTC. This codes for CASSPGTSHEQFF.